This entry concerns a single T cell receptor (beta chain). The target of this receptor is not known. Base qualities are missing; no much larger clone stands one base away. In the prospective study, participants were roughly 18 to 100 years old, resided in about two dozen geographic areas of the United States, and were enrolled through a virtual design. To assign participants to cohorts, the prospective study relied on clinical history that participants themselves reported in a screening survey and a study questionnaire. Exposed participants were defined as having been in contact with someone with a PCR-confirmed or clinician-diagnosed COVID-19 case within 2 weeks of study entry. Mobile phlebotomists in the prospective study collected whole blood, serum and a nasopharyngeal or oropharyngeal swab from every participant. Additional blood draws and questionnaires over an approximately two-month period could optionally be provided by prospective study participants. Prospective study blood samples were shipped either frozen or at room temperature before DNA extraction.

TCRbeta CDR3 regions were amplified from genomic DNA using the immunoSEQ Assay, a bias-controlled multiplex PCR. The authors' analysis ran thus. The number of nucleated cells in each sample was estimated by amplification of reference gene primers within the assay. Sequence reads were collapsed and filtered to measure the absolute abundance of every unique TCRbeta CDR3 rearrangement. For each sample, productive Simpson clonality was calculated by taking the square root of Simpson's diversity index across productive rearrangements. TCRdb mirrors the immuneACCESS table, restricted to in-frame sequences. Some clones are absent from its copies; in checked studies, under half trace to an unresolved V gene, and the reason for the others is unknown. The D gene and trimming were derived from the DNA, and the V and J assignments and clone size from that table. Here the sample has roughly 250,000 clones; roughly 88% occur a single time. The ten largest clones represent 2.5% to 3.5% of the sample.

This sample was taken from a study of blood T cell repertoires in COVID-19 (dated by TCRdb to between 2020 and 2021). Study-level background: Samples covering the acute and convalescent phases of COVID-19 were provided by collaborators in the United States, Italy and Spain. The material from the prospective study consisted of cDNA or gDNA derived from T cells, B-cell-depleted T cells, or PBMCs. Subjects who had been exposed to COVID-19, were actively infected with it, or had recovered from it provided the deeply sampled blood TCRbeta repertoires that made up the dataset. The repertoires were released in a freely available public database intended as a resource for research on the immune response to SARS-CoV-2. Samples came from the ongoing ImmuneRACE study (first 160 participants) plus 1,254 subjects from 6 global collaborators. Nearly every sample came with metadata listing a de-identified subject ID, COVID-19 status, age in years and sex. Where available, HLA class I and class II types were taken from metadata supplied by the sample provider and were not determined by assay-based typing. Broad study findings and their caveats: The quantity of clinical and demographic metadata differed by source and by participant and was supplied without curation.

The CDR3, cysteine through phenylalanine, is 16 amino acids long. Kept here is only the CDR3 DNA, which spans 48 bases and is read in frame from base 1. The germline V gene (reference sequence) specifies LNHDA as CDR1 and SQIVND as CDR2. V lost 6 bases and J lost 3 bases; the stretch between them is 20 bases long. The TCR originated in a woman aged 40 to 50 who had been exposed to COVID-19. Sequencing was done on a sample of PBMCs or T cells enriched from blood (not recorded which). The V and J genes are TRBV19 and TRBJ1-2; a confident D gene designation cannot be given. The DNA reads as follows: TGTGCCAGTAGCTCCGCAGGAGGGCGAGGAGACTATGGCTACACCTTC. Its protein reads: CASSSAGGRGDYGYTF.